The clone carrying this T cell receptor beta chain was recorded only once. What it recognizes is unknown. A read error may produce the germline difference seen at one junction end. The sample originates from a study of T cell responses to AZD1222 COVID-19 vaccine. The CDR3 extends over 11 amino acids. Per germline, CDR1 SQVTM and CDR2 ANQGSEA. Study-wide points: Spike-specific TCRs gained breadth and depth after people received two AZD1222 doses.

Clones were read by immunoSEQ multiplex PCR, and TCRdb kept only the in-frame ones, dropping some. The sample carries some 150,000 clones, about 93% recorded once. Sequencing used peripheral blood, obtained on day 0 of AZD1222 vaccination. The TCR originated in an adult in good health. This chain connects TRBV29-1 to TRBJ2-5, with 9 bases matching TRBD2. CDR3 loop: CSVVTSGQHNF. CDR3 DNA sequence: TGCAGCGTCGTGACTAGCGGCCAACACAACTTC.